The 28 T cell receptor beta chains given below trace back to one sample, sequenced in a study of T cells in Graves' hyperthyroidism and ophthalmopathy. RNA transcripts served as the template for amplifying TCR beta CDR3 regions. An initial round of RT-PCR targeting the TCR CDR3 relied on the HTBI primer set. TCRdb ran MiXCR on the multiplex PCR reads and lists one entry per CDR3 protein. The profile covers around 440,000 distinct CDR3 sequences, with around a sixth appearing a single time and 13% to 15% taken by the ten largest. The sample consisted of blood. The source of these receptors is a woman aged 18-29 years with Graves' hyperthyroidism.

The table lists this clonotype with many counts. The chain joins TRBV20-1 to TRBJ2-3, with D possibly TRBD2 on 6 matching bases. V gave up 6 bases and J gave up 4 bases, with 20 bases separating them. Germline V gene sequence: CDR1 DFQATT, CDR2 SNEGSKA (reference sequence). This CDR3 region has 15 residues. CDR3 loop: CSARKGLTLSDTQYF. CDR3 DNA sequence: TGCAGTGCCCGAAAGGGACTTACTCTCTCAGATACGCAGTATTTT.

V gene TRBV6-5 combines with J gene TRBJ1-1, with no clear D. Deletions cut 0 bases from V and 11 bases from J, with 22 bases between. The CDR3 is 16 residues long. The germline V gene encodes CDR1 MNHEY and CDR2 SVGAGI. The CDR3 reads CASSYSATWAAQWAFF. CDR3 in DNA: TGTGCCAGCAGTTACTCCGCGACCTGGGCAGCCCAGTGGGCTTTCTTT.

This clonotype was recorded a few times. The V gene is TRBV20-1, the J gene TRBJ2-7, with TRBD2 as a possible D gene (6 bases). Germline V gene sequence: CDR1 DFQATT, CDR2 SNEGSKA (reference sequence). V shed 8 bases and J shed 7 bases, with 24 bases lying between them. This CDR3 spans 14 amino acids. For the CDR3, the DNA is TGCAGTTTTTCCACCCCGTATGGGGGGAATGAGCAGTACTTC. Protein: CSFSTPYGGNEQYF.

V usage is TRBV7-3 and J usage is TRBJ2-2; 8 nucleotides match TRBD1. Germline V gene lookup returns CDR1 SGHTA and CDR2 FQGTGA. V trimming: 5 bases; J trimming: 6 bases; junction bases outside the gene matches: 5. CDR3 size: 14 residues. CDR3 sequence (DNA): TGTGCCAGCAGCCAGACAGGGGTGTCCGGGGAGCTGTTTTTT. Amino acid sequence: CASSQTGVSGELFF.

This chain connects TRBV6-5 to TRBJ1-2; a possible D gene is TRBD1 (6 bases). V was shortened by 2 bases and J by 3 bases, with 13 bases between the two germline ends. Germline CDR1 and CDR2: MNHEY and SVGAGI. This CDR3 has 15 residues. CDR3 sequence (DNA): TGTGCCAGCAGTTACAGGGGGAATGCTTACTATGGCTACACCTTC. Translation: CASSYRGNAYYGYTF.

This clonotype was seen more than once but under ten times. The gene calls are TRBV29-1 and TRBJ2-2; 9 nucleotides line up with TRBD2. Germline CDR1 SQVTM, CDR2 ANQGSEA. The CDR3 covers 13 residues. V was clipped by 7 bases and J by 5 bases; unmatched bases: 5. The CDR3 protein is CSASGTGTGELFF. DNA of the CDR3: TGCAGCGCTAGCGGGACGGGTACCGGGGAGCTGTTTTTT.

CDR3 amino acids: CASSLARQISNQPQHF. Written as DNA, the CDR3 is TGTGCCAGCAGTTTGGCGAGGCAGATTAGCAATCAGCCCCAGCATTTT. This rearrangement joins TRBV28 to TRBJ1-5; no definite D call. There are 16 residues in the CDR3. V was trimmed by 3 bases and J by 0 bases, leaving 12 bases between them. Germline V lookup: CDR1 MDHEN, CDR2 SYDVKM.

This clonotype was picked up a small number of times. V and J are TRBV5-6 and TRBJ2-4, with 10 bases fitting TRBD2. Germline V gene lookup returns CDR1 SGHDT and CDR2 YYEEEE. This CDR3 is 18 amino acids long. The V and J ends lost 1 base and 6 bases, in that order; junction bases with no gene match: 13. Here the CDR3 reads CASSLIRASGGLGNIQYF. DNA for the CDR3: TGTGCCAGCAGCTTGATTCGGGCTAGCGGGGGCTTGGGAAACATTCAGTACTTC.

The V and J genes are TRBV12-3 or TRBV12-4 and TRBJ1-1; D is uncertain. The CDR3 length is 13 residues. Trimming removed 4 bases at V and 4 bases at J, with 10 bases between. The CDR3 sequence is CASSSPPGTEAFF. CDR3 nucleotides: TGTGCCAGCAGTTCTCCCCCGGGCACTGAAGCTTTCTTT.

This clonotype was seen ten or more times. The chain combines TRBV7-9 with TRBJ2-1; D not certain. Trimming pared 4 bases from V and 2 bases from J, leaving 18 bases between. The germline CDR1 and CDR2 sequences are SEHNR and FQNEAQ (reference sequence). The CDR3 extends over 17 amino acids. CDR3 amino acids: CASSSSGSNDPYNEQFF. The CDR3 DNA is TGTGCCAGCAGCTCCTCAGGTTCGAATGACCCCTACAATGAGCAGTTCTTC. Based on the CDR3 plus reference TRBV7-9 and TRBJ2-1, the full variable domain is DTGVSQNPRHKITKRGQNVTFRCDPISEHNRLYWYRQTLGQGPEFLTYFQNEAQLEKSRLLSDRFSAERPKGSFSTLEIQRTEQGDSAMYLCASSSSGSNDPYNEQFFGPGTRLTVL.

The chain carries TRBV20-1 and TRBJ1-3; D is unresolved. The length of the CDR3 is 13 residues. Deletions cut 1 base from V and 0 bases from J, with 4 bases between. Per the germline V gene, CDR1 is DFQATT and CDR2 is SNEGSKA (reference sequence). The CDR3 reads CSARGDSGNTIYF. CDR3 in DNA: TGCAGTGCTAGAGGGGACTCTGGAAACACCATATATTTT.

This clonotype was picked up many times. This sequence joins TRBV20-1 and TRBJ1-5; 8 bases agree with TRBD1. The germline V gene has CDR1 DFQATT and CDR2 SNEGSKA (reference sequence). The CDR3 covers 13 residues. The trim removed 5 bases at V and 5 bases at J, leaving 5 bases unmatched. CDR3 residues: CSAWTGSHQPQHF. The CDR3 region has the DNA TGCAGTGCTTGGACAGGGTCCCATCAGCCCCAGCATTTT.

This clonotype was found many times. The rearrangement links TRBV20-1 to TRBJ1-1; 7 positions match TRBD1. Germline V gene sequence: CDR1 DFQATT, CDR2 SNEGSKA (reference sequence). The CDR3 consists of 13 residues. J was trimmed by 2 bases and V by 1 base; bases with no gene match: 1. Here the CDR3 DNA reads TGCAGTGCTAGAGGGGACAGAAACACTGAAGCTTTCTTT. Amino acid sequence: CSARGDRNTEAFF.

The table lists this clonotype with many counts. This rearrangement joins TRBV29-1 to TRBJ2-7; 11 bases are shared with TRBD2. V shed 4 bases and J 0 bases; nucleotides not matched to a gene: 5. Germline V gene lookup returns CDR1 SQVTM and CDR2 ANQGSEA. This CDR3 has 15 amino acids. CDR3 residues: CSVVKLAGVSYEQYF. DNA for the CDR3: TGCAGCGTTGTAAAACTAGCGGGAGTCTCCTACGAGCAGTACTTC.

This clonotype came up many times. This chain links TRBV29-1 with TRBJ2-1; the D gene is possibly TRBD2 (6 bases). V lost 5 bases, J lost 3 bases, and 17 bases lay in between. The CDR3 contains 15 residues. Germline CDR1 and CDR2: SQVTM and ANQGSEA. CDR3 in amino acids: CSVWGVLGHYNEQFF. Written as DNA, the CDR3 is TGCAGCGTTTGGGGGGTATTGGGCCACTACAATGAGCAGTTCTTC.

The CDR3 is CASSLAGLAGGEQYF. Written as DNA, the CDR3 is TGTGCCAGCAGCTTGGCCGGGCTAGCGGGAGGCGAGCAGTACTTC. The V call is TRBV11-2, the J call TRBJ2-7, with TRBD2 matching 11 bases. V trimming: 3 bases; J trimming: 6 bases; junction bases outside the gene matches: 7. Germline lookup yields CDR1 SGHAT and CDR2 FQNNGV. CDR3 length: 15 amino acids.

The chain uses TRBV6-2 or TRBV6-3 and TRBJ2-1; D ambiguous. Trimming took off 5 bases at V and 4 bases at J, with 12 bases between the two ends. The CDR3 covers 14 residues. CDR1 MNHEY and CDR2 SVGEGT come from the germline V gene. CDR3 amino acids: CASSRRTKYNEQFF. CDR3 nucleotide sequence: TGTGCCAGCAGTCGCCGTACAAAATACAATGAGCAGTTCTTC.

This clonotype has a count of ten or more. The gene calls are TRBV2 and TRBJ2-7; TRBD1 matches 8 bases. After removal of 2 bases from V and 3 bases from J, the junction contained 3 bases not matched to a gene. This CDR3 contains 14 residues. Per the germline V gene, CDR1 is SNHLY and CDR2 is FYNNEI. The CDR3 DNA is TGTGCCAGCAGTGAACTGACAGGGGACTACGAGCAGTACTTC. Its protein is CASSELTGDYEQYF.

This clonotype was counted ten times or more. This chain uses TRBV7-2 with TRBJ1-1; D is unresolved. This CDR3 has 14 amino acids. V shed 4 bases and J shed 3 bases, with 12 bases lying between them. Germline-derived CDR1 and CDR2 are SGHTA and FQGNSA. CDR3 sequence: CASSSDGLDTEAFF. The CDR3 DNA follows: TGTGCCAGCAGCTCAGACGGATTAGACACTGAAGCTTTCTTT. Complete variable domain (other parts from reference TRBV7-2 and TRBJ1-1): GAGVSQSPSNKVTEKGKDVELRCDPISGHTALYWYRQSLGQGLEFLIYFQGNSAPDKSGLPSDRFSAERTGGSVSTLTIQRTQQEDSAVYLCASSSDGLDTEAFFGQGTRLTVV.

This clonotype was seen a few times. The CDR3 region has the DNA TGTGCCAGCAAGAAAGGGGGGATTAGGGAGACCCAGTACTTC. Its protein is CASKKGGIRETQYF. This chain links TRBV6-1 with TRBJ2-5; D may be TRBD1 or TRBD2 (6 bases each). The CDR3 length is 14 residues. V was shortened by 7 bases and J by 5 bases, with 17 bases between the two germline ends. In germline, CDR1 is MNHNS, CDR2 SASEGT.

This clonotype was recorded a few times. The chain couples TRBV7-2 to TRBJ2-3; D is tentatively TRBD1 or TRBD2 (6 bases each). The germline CDR1 and CDR2 sequences are SGHTA and FQGNSA. This CDR3 region has 15 residues. Between the trimmed V and J ends, which lost 5 bases and 0 bases, there was a span of 12 bases. The CDR3: CASSDRGGSTDTQYF. CDR3 nucleotides: TGTGCCAGCAGCGATCGAGGGGGGAGCACAGATACGCAGTATTTT.

Many counts were recorded for this clonotype. V is TRBV11-2 and J is TRBJ1-1, with TRBD1 matching over 9 bases. CDR1 is SGHAT, CDR2 FQNNGV, per germline. V was pared by 2 bases and J by 4 bases, with 5 bases of the junction left unmatched. The CDR3 spans 15 residues. The CDR3 protein is CASSLNRDRVTEAFF. The CDR3 bases are TGTGCCAGCAGCTTAAATCGGGACAGGGTCACTGAAGCTTTCTTT.

The rearrangement links TRBV6-2 or TRBV6-3 to TRBJ2-2, with D tentatively TRBD1 or TRBD2 (5 bases each). Per the germline V gene, CDR1 is MNHEY and CDR2 is SVGEGT. V lost 10 bases and J lost 7, with 31 bases in between. The CDR3 contains 18 residues. The CDR3 DNA is TGTGCCACCTACTCTCCGAAACTTGGGTTGTTGGGGGTCGGGGAGCTGTTTTTT. Its translation is CATYSPKLGLLGVGELFF.

This clonotype has ten or more counts. V gene TRBV7-2 combines with J gene TRBJ1-5; D gene ambiguous. The CDR3 length is 15 residues. The V gene's germline CDR1 is SGHTA and CDR2 FQGNSA. V lost 5 bases, J lost 5 bases, and 16 bases lay in between. The CDR3 here is CASSPVHRSYQPQHF. As DNA, the CDR3 is TGTGCCAGCAGCCCAGTGCATAGGTCCTATCAGCCCCAGCATTTT.

This clonotype was observed at least ten times. The rearrangement joins TRBV28 to TRBJ2-3; no definite D call. Trimming shortened V by 5 bases and J by 1 base, and 16 bases separated the two germline ends. Germline CDR1 reads MDHEN; CDR2 reads SYDVKM. CDR3 size: 16 residues. This CDR3 is CASSPHLGLRTDTQYF. DNA of the CDR3: TGTGCCAGCAGTCCACATCTCGGGTTACGCACAGATACGCAGTATTTT.

This clonotype came up once. The CDR3 sequence: CASSFRGIGEETQYF. Here the CDR3 DNA reads TGTGCCAGCAGTTTCCGGGGAATCGGGGAAGAGACCCAGTACTTC. The chain recombines TRBV12-3 or TRBV12-4 with TRBJ2-5, with a weak D call TRBD2 (5 bases). The CDR3 is 15 residues long. The ends were cut back, 3 bases at V and 3 bases at J, with 14 bases in the middle.

Only a few counts were recorded for this clonotype. This chain uses TRBV2 with TRBJ2-6; TRBD1 might be the D (5 bases). The CDR3 is 15 amino acids. The V end lost 5 bases, the J end lost 0 bases, and 8 bases lay between the germline ends. From germline, CDR1 is SNHLY and CDR2 FYNNEI. CDR3 amino acids: CASSTDSSGANVLTF. The CDR3 bases are TGTGCCAGCAGTACCGACAGCTCTGGGGCCAACGTCCTGACTTTC.

This clonotype was detected ten times or more. The chain uses TRBV3-1 and TRBJ1-1; 8 bases are a match to TRBD1. The germline V gene encodes CDR1 LGHDT and CDR2 YNNKEL (reference sequence). This CDR3 has 15 residues. Trimming removed 6 bases from V and 1 base from J; junction bases left unmatched: 7. CDR3 sequence: CASSLDRGPNTEAFF. The CDR3 region has the DNA TGTGCCAGCAGTCTAGACAGGGGACCGAACACTGAAGCTTTCTTT.